This TCR beta chain was documented in a study of T-cell memory formation after mild COVID-19. V was shortened by 3 bases and J by 0 bases, with 16 bases between the two germline ends. The CDR3 is 18 amino acids. CDR1 and CDR2 from the germline V gene are SGHDT and YYEEEE. This clonotype was detected only once. Each CDR3 protein is one row after TCRdb ran MiXCR on the 5' RACE reads. Seen here are a few hundred thousand distinct CDR3 sequences, around 15% observed once, and the top ten hold over 20%. The sample was PBMCs or a T cell subset sorted from them (not recorded which). The rearrangement uses TRBV5-6 and TRBJ2-6; D gene ambiguous. This sequence was found in a young man who had mild COVID-19 (a few samples of this study predate the infection). Cell type and time point are not known. The CDR3 DNA reads as TGTGCCAGCAGCTCGCTTGTGGACCGCTACTCTGGGGCCAACGTCCTGACTTTC. Translation: CASSSLVDRYSGANVLTF.